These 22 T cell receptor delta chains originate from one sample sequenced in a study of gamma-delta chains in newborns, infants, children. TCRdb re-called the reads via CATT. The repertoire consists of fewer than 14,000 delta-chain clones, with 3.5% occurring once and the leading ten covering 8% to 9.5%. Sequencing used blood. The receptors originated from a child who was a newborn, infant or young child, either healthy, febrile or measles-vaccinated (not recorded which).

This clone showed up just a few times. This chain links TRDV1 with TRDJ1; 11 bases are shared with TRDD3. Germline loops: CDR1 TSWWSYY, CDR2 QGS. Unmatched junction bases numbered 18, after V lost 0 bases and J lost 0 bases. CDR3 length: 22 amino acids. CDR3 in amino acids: CALGELEGLTYWGIMDTDKLIF. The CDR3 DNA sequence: TGTGCTCTTGGGGAACTAGAAGGCCTCACATACTGGGGGATAATGGACACCGATAAACTCATCTTT.

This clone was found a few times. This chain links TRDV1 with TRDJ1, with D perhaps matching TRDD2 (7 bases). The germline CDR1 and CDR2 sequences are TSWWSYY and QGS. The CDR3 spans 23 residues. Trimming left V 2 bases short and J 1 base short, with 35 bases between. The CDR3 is CALGEYSYVSGEIIKDITDKLIF. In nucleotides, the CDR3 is TGTGCTCTTGGGGAATATTCCTACGTATCGGGGGAAATTATAAAGGACATCACCGATAAACTCATCTTT.

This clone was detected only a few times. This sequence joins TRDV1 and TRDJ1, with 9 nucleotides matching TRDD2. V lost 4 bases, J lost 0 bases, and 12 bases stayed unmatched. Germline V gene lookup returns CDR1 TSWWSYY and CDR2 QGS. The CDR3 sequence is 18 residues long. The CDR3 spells CALGAPPFLRPYTDKLIF. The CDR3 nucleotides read TGTGCTCTTGGGGCCCCACCCTTCCTACGTCCTTACACCGATAAACTCATCTTT.

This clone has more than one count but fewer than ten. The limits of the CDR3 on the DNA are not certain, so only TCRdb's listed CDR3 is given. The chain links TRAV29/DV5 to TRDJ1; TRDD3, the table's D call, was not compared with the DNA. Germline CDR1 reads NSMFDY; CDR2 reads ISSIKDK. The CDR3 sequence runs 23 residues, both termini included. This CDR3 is CSVLLCSNKGLLLGDSRADKPIF.

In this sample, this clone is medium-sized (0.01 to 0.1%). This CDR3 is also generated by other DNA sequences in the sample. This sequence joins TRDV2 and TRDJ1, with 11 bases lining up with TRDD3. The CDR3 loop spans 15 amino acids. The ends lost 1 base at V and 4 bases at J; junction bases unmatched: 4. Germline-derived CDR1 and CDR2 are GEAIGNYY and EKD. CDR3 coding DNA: TGTGCCTGTGACACACTGGGGGATAATGACGATAAACTCATCTTT. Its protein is CACDTLGDNDDKLIF.

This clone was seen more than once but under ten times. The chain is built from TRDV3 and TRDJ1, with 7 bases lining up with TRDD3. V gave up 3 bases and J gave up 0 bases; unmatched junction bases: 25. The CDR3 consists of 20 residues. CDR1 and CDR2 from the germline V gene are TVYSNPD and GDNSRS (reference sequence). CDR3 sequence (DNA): TGTGCCTTCTCGCTACCTCCGGAGCTTCAACTGGGGATCTACACCGATAAACTCATCTTT. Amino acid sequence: CAFSLPPELQLGIYTDKLIF.

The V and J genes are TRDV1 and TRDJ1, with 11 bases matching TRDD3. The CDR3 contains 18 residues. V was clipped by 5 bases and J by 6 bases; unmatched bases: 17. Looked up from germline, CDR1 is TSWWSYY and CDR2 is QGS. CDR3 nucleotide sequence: TGTGCTCTTGGGAAGTTGGGCCTTCGTTGGGGGATACGGAATAAACTCATCTTT. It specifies CALGKLGLRWGIRNKLIF.

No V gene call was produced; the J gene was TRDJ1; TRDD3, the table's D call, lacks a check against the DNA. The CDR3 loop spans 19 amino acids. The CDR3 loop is CALGDSLAGGPGGADKLIF. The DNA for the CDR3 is TGTGCTCTTGGGGACTCCTTGGCTGGGGGTCCAGGTGGGGCCGATAAACTCATCTTT.

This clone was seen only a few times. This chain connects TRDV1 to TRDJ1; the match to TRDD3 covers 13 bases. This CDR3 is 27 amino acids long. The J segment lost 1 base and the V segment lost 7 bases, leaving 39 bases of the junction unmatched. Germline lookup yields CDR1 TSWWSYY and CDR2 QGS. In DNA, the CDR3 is TGTGCTCTTGAGGCCCTTCCCACTGTCCTATCCCACTGGGGGATACGCGGGAACCCGGTACGCACCGATAAACTCATCTTT. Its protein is CALEALPTVLSHWGIRGNPVRTDKLIF.

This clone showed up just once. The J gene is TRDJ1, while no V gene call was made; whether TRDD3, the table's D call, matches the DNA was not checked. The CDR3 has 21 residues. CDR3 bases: TGTGCTCTTGGGGAAACCCTTCCTACGGCCTGGGGGAGAAAAGACACCGATAAACTCATCTTT. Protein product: CALGETLPTAWGRKDTDKLIF.

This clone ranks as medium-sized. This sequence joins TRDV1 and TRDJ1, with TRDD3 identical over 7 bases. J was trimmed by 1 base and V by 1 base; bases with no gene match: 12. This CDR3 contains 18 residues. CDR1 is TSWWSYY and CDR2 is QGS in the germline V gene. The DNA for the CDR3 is TGTGCTCTTGGGGAACAACCGGCAGGGGGATCCTCCACCGATAAACTCATCTTT. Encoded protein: CALGEQPAGGSSTDKLIF.

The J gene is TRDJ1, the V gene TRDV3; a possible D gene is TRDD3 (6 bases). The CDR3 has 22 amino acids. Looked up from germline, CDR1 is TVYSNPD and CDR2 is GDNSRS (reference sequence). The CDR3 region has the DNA TGTGCGGTTGGGTCCATCTCGCCCCATTTTACTGGGCCCAGGGAGTACACCGATAAACTCATCTTT. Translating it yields CAVGSISPHFTGPREYTDKLIF.

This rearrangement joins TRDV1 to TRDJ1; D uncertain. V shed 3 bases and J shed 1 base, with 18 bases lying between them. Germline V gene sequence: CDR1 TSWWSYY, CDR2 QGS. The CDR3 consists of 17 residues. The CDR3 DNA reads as TGTGCTCTTGGGGACCCCTGCCCAAGACCCGTCACCGATAAACTCATCTTT. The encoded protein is CALGDPCPRPVTDKLIF.

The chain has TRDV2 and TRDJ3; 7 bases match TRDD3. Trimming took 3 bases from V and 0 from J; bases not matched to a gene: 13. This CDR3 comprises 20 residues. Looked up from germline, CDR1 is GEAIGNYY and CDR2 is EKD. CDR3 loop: CACDQTGEVERSWDTRQMFF. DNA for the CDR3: TGTGCCTGTGACCAAACTGGGGAAGTGGAACGCTCCTGGGACACCCGACAGATGTTTTTC.

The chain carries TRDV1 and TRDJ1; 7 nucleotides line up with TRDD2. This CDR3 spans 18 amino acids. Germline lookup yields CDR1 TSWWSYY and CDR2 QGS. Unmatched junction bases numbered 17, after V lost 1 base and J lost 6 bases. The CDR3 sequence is CALGERLPRYWRANKLIF. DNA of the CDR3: TGTGCTCTTGGGGAACGGCTTCCTAGGTACTGGAGGGCTAATAAACTCATCTTT.

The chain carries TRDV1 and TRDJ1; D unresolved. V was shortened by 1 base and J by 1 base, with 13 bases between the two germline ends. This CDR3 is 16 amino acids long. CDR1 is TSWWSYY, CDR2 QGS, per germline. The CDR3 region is CALGERMVPVTDKLIF. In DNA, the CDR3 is TGTGCTCTTGGGGAACGAATGGTACCGGTCACCGATAAACTCATCTTT.

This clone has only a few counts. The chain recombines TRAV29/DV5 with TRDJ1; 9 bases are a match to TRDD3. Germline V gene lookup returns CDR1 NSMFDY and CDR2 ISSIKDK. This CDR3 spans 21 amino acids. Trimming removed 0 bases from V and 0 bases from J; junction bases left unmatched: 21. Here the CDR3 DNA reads TGTGCAGCAAGCGTGCTTTTCTGGGGAGGGGATACGCAGGGGGACACCGATAAACTCATCTTT. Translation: CAASVLFWGGDTQGDTDKLIF.

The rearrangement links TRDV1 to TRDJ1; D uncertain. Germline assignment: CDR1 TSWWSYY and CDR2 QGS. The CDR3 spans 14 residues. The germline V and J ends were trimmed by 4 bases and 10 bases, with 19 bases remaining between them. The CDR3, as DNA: TGTGCTCTTGGGGCTCCTTTCCCGCGGGTAGGACTCATCTTT. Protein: CALGAPFPRVGLIF.

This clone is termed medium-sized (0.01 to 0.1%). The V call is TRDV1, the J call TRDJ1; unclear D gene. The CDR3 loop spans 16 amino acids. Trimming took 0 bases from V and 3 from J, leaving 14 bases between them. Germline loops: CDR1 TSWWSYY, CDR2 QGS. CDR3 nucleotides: TGTGCTCTTGGGGAACTTGAGGTCCTCCTCTCCGATAAACTCATCTTT. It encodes CALGELEVLLSDKLIF.

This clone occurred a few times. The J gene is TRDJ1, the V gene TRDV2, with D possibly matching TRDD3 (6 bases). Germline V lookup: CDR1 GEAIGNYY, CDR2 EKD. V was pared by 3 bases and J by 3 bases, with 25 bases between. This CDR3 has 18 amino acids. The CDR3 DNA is TGTGCCTGTGACTCCCTACTGGGAGATACGCTGTACGCCGATAAACTCATCTTT. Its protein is CACDSLLGDTLYADKLIF.

DNA for the CDR3: TGTGCCTGTGACACCGGGGAGCCTCAGTACTGGGGTCGCCCTTCTACCTACACCGATAAACTCATCTTT. Translated: CACDTGEPQYWGRPSTYTDKLIF. J is TRDJ1 and V is TRDV2, with 7 bases matching TRDD3. The CDR3 consists of 23 residues. V dropped 0 bases and J dropped 0; count of bases not matched to a gene: 27. Per the germline V gene, CDR1 is GEAIGNYY and CDR2 is EKD.

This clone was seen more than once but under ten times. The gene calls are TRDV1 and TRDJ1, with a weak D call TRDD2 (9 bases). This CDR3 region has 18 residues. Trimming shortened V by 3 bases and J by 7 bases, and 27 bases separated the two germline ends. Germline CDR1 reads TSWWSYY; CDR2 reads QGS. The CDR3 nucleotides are TGTGCTCTTGGGGAGGCCTTCCTACCGTCTTACTGGGGGGGTAAACTCATCTTT. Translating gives CALGEAFLPSYWGGKLIF.